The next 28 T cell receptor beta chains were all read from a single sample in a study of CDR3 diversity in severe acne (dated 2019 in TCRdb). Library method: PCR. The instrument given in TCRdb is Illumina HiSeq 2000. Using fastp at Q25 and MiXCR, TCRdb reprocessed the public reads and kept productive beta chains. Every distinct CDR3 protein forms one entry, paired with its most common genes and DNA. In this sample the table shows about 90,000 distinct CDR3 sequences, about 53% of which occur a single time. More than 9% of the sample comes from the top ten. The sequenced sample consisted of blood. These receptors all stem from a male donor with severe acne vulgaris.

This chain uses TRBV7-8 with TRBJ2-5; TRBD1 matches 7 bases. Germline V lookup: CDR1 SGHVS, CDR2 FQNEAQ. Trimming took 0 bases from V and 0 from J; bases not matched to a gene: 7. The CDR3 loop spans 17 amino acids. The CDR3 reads CASSLARQGFYQETQYF. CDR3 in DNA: TGTGCCAGCAGCTTAGCCCGACAGGGATTTTACCAAGAGACCCAGTACTTC.

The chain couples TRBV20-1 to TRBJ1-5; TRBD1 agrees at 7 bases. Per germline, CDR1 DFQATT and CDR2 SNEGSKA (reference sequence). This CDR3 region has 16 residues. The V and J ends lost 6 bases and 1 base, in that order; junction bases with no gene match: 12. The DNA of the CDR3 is TGCAGTGCCTGGACCCAACAGGGGTTGAGCAATCAGCCCCAGCATTTT. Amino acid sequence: CSAWTQQGLSNQPQHF.

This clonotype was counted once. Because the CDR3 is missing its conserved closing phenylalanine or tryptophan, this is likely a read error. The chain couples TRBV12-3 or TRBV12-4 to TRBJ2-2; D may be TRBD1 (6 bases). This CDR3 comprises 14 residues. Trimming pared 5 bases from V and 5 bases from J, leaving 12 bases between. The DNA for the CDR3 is TGTGCCAGCAGTGGAGACGGACAGACCGGGGAGCTGTTTCTT. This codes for CASSGDGQTGELFL.

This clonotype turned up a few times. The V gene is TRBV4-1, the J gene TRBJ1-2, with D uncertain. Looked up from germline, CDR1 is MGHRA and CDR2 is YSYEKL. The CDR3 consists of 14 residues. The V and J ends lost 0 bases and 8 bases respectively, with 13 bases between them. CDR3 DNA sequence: TGCGCCAGCAGCCAAGAATGGACGGGATCCGGCTACACCTTC. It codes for CASSQEWTGSGYTF.

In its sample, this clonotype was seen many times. The CDR3 region has the DNA TGCGCCAGCAGCTTGGCCAGCACCGGGGAGCTGTTTTTT. Amino acid sequence: CASSLASTGELFF. The gene calls are TRBV5-1 and TRBJ2-2; D call uncertain. The germline V and J ends were trimmed by 0 bases and 4 bases, with 4 bases remaining between them. The germline V gene has CDR1 SGHRS and CDR2 YFSETQ. The CDR3 runs 13 residues.

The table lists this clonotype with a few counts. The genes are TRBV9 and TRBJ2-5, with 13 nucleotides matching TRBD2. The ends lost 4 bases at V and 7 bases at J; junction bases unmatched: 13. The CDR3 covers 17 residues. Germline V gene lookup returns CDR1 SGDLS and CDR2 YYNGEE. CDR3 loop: CASSISPGLAGPGTQYF. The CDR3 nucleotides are TGTGCCAGCAGCATCTCCCCGGGACTAGCGGGGCCAGGGACCCAGTACTTC.

CDR3 DNA sequence: TGTGCCAGCAGCTCAAGGACGGTCGGGGAGACCCAGTACTTC. Amino acids: CASSSRTVGETQYF. The V and J genes are TRBV7-3 and TRBJ2-5; D is unresolved. This CDR3 is 14 amino acids long. Germline CDR1 is SGHTA and CDR2 is FQGTGA. Trimming took 4 bases from V and 5 from J, leaving 14 bases between them.

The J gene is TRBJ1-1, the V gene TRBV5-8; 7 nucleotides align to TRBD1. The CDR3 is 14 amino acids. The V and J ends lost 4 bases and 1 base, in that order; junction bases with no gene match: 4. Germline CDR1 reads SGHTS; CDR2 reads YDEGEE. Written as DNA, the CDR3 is TGTGCCAGCAGCCCACAGGGGCGGAACACTGAAGCTTTCTTT. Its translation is CASSPQGRNTEAFF.

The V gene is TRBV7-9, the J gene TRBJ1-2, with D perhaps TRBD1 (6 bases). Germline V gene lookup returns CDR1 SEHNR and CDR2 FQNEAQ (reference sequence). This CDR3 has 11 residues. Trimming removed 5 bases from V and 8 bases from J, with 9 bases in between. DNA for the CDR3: TGTGCCAGCAGCGAGGGGGTCGGCTACACCTTC. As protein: CASSEGVGYTF.

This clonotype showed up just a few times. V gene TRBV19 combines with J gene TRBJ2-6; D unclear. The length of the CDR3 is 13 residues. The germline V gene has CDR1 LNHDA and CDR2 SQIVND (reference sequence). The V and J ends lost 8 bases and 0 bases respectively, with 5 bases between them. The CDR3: CASLLSGANVLTF. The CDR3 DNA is TGTGCCAGTCTCCTCTCTGGGGCCAACGTCCTGACTTTC.

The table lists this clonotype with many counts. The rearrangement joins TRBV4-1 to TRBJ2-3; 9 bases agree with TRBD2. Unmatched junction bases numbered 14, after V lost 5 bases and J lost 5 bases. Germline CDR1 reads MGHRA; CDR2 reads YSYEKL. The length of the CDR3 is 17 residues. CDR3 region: CASSSRGVAGEGDTQYF. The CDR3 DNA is TGCGCCAGCAGCTCAAGGGGGGTAGCGGGAGAGGGAGATACGCAGTATTTT.

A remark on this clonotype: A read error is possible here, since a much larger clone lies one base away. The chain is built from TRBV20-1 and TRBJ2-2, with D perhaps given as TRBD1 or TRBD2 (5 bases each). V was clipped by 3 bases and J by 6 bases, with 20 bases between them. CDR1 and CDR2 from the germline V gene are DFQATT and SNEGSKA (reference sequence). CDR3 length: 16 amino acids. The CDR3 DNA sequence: TGCAGTGCTAGGATCCCCGGGACCCGTACGTCCGGGGAGCTGTTTTTT. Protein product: CSARIPGTRTSGELFF.

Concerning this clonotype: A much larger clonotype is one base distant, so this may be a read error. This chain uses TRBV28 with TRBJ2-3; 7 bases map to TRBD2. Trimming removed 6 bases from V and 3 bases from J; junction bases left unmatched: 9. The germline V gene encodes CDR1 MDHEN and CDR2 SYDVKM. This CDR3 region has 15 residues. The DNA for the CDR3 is TGTGCCAGCAGCTTTGGACTAGTGGGGACAGATACGCAGTATTTT. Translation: CASSFGLVGTDTQYF.

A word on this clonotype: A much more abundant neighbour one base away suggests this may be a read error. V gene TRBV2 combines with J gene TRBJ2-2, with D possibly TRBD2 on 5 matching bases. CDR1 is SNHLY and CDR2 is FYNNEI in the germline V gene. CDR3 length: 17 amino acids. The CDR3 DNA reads TGTGCCAGCAGTGATACCTGGGCCCACGGGAACACCAGGGAGCTGTTTTTT. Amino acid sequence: CASSDTWAHGNTRELFF. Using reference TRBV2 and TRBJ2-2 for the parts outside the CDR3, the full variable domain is EPEVTQTPSHQVTQMGQEVILRCVPISNHLYFYWYRQILGQKVEFLVSFYNNEISEKSEIFDDQFSVERPDGSNFTLKIRSTKLEDSAMYFCASSDTWAHGNTRELFFGEGSRLTVL.

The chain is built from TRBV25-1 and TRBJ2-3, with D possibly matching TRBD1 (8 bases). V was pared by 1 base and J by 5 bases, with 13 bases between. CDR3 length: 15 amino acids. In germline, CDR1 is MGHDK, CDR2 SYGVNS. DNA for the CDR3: TGTGCCAGCAGTGAATCGAACAGGGGGGGAGATACGCAGTATTTT. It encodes CASSESNRGGDTQYF.

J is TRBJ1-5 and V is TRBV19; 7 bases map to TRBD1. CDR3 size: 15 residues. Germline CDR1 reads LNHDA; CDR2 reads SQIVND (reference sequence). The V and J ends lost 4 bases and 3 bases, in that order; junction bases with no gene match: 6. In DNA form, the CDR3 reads TGTGCCAGTAGTACCCTAACAGGGGTCAATCAGCCCCAGCATTTT. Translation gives CASSTLTGVNQPQHF.

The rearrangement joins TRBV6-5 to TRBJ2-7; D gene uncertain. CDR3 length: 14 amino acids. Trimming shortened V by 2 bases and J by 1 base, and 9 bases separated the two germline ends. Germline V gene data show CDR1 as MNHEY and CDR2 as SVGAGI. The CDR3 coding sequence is TGTGCCAGCAGTTACGGGGTTCGGTCCTACGAGCAGTACTTC. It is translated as CASSYGVRSYEQYF.

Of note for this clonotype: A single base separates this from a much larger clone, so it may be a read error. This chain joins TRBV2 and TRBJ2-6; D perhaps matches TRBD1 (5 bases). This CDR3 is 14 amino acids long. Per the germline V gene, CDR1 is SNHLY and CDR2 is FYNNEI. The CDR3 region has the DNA TGTGCCAGCAGTGATCGGTCTGGGGCCAACGTCCTGGCTTTC. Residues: CASSDRSGANVLAF.

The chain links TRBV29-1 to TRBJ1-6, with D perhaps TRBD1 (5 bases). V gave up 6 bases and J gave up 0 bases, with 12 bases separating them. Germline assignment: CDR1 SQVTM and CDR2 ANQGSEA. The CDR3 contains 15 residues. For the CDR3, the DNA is TGCAGCGTGACAGATGGGAGCTCCTATAATTCACCCCTCCACTTT. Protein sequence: CSVTDGSSYNSPLHF.

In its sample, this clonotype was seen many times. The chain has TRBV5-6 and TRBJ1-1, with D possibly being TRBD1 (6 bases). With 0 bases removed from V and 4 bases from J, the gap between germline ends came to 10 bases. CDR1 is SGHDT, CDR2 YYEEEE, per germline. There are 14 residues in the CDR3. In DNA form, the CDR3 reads TGTGCCAGCAGCTTGGGGGGGGGCATCACTGAAGCTTTCTTT. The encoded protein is CASSLGGGITEAFF.

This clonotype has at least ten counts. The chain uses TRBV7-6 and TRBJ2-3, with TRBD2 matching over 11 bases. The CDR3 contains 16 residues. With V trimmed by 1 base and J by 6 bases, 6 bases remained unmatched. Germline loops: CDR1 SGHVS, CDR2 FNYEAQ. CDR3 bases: TGTGCCAGCAGCTTAGGGACTAGCGGGCGATCGGATACGCAGTATTTT. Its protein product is CASSLGTSGRSDTQYF. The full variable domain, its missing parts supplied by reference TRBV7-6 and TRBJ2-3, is GAGVSQSPRYKVTKRGQDVALRCDPISGHVSLYWYRQALGQGPEFLTYFNYEAQQDKSGLPNDRFSAERPEGSISTLTIQRTEQRDSAMYRCASSLGTSGRSDTQYFGPGTRLTVL.

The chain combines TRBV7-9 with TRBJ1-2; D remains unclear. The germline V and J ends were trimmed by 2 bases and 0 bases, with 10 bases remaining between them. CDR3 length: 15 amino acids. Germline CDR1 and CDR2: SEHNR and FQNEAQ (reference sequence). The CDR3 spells CASSLSRAANYGYTF. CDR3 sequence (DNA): TGTGCCAGCAGCTTATCCCGCGCGGCTAACTATGGCTACACCTTC.

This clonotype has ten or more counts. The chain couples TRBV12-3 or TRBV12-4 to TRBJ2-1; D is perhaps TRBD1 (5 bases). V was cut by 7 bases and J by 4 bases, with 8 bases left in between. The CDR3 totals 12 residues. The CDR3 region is CASTQGYNEQFF. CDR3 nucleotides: TGTGCCAGCACCCAGGGATACAATGAGCAGTTCTTC.

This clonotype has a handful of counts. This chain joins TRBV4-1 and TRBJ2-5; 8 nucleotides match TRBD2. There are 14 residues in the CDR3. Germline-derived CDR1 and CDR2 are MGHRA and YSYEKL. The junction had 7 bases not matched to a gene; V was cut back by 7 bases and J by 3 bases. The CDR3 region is CASTLAAGEETQYF. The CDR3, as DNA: TGCGCCAGCACGTTGGCAGCGGGAGAAGAGACCCAGTACTTC.

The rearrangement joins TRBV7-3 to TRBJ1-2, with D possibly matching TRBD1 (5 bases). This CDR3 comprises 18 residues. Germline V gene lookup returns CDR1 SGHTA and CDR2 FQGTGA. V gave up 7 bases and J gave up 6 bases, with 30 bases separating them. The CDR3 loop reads CASTSNIVGTTPLDGYTF. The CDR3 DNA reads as TGTGCCAGCACCTCTAACATTGTAGGGACGACGCCGTTAGATGGCTACACCTTC.

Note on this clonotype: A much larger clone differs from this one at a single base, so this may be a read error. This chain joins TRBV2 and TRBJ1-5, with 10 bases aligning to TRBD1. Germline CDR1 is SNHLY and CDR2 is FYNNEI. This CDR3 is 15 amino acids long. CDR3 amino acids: CASRRDRGGNQPQRF. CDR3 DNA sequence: TGTGCCAGCAGACGGGACAGGGGAGGCAATCAGCCCCAGCGTTTT. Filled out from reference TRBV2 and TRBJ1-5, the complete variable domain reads EPEVTQTPSHQVTQMGQEVILRCVPISNHLYFYWYRQILGQKVEFLVSFYNNEISEKSEIFDDQFSVERPDGSNFTLKIRSTKLEDSAMYFCASRRDRGGNQPQRFGDGTRLSIL.

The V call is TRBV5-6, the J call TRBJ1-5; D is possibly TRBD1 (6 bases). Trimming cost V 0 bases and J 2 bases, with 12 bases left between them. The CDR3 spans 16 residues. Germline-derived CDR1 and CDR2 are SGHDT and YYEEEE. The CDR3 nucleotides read TGTGCCAGCAGCTTGGCTAGACAGGTCGGCAATCAGCCCCAGCATTTT. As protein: CASSLARQVGNQPQHF.

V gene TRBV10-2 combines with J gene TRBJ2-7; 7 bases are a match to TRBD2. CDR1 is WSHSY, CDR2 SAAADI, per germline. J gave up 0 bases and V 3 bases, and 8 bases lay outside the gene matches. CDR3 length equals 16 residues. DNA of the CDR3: TGCGCCAGCAGTGATCTCTTGCGGGGGAGCTCCTACGAGCAGTACTTC. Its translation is CASSDLLRGSSYEQYF.